The rows below give T cell receptor beta chains drawn from one sample of a study of blood T cell repertoires in COVID-19. Using immunoSEQ multiplex PCR, the repertoire was profiled, and TCRdb retains in-frame clones only, with some absent. Of hundreds of thousands of clones detected, over 75% appear once; the ten largest clones hold about an eighth. The sequencing sample was made of peripheral blood. These receptors were collected from a human donor in a cohort sampled during active COVID-19. The CDR3 runs from the conserved cysteine through the conserved F or W. The order of the fields is J gene, V gene, CDR3 length, CDR3 protein.

J gene: TRBJ2-3; V gene: TRBV7-9; CDR3 length: 11; CDR3 protein: CASTVGDRGYF
J gene: TRBJ1-2; V gene: TRBV5-6; CDR3 length: 13; CDR3 protein: CASSGDRVRGYTF
J gene: TRBJ2-7; V gene: TRBV11-2; CDR3 length: 13; CDR3 protein: CASSARDRGKQYF
J gene: TRBJ2-7; V gene: TRBV28; CDR3 length: 14; CDR3 protein: CASRTGPGSYEQYF
J gene: TRBJ1-6; V gene: TRBV6-1; CDR3 length: 16; CDR3 protein: CASSEIAGSYNSPLHF
J gene: TRBJ1-5; V gene: TRBV28; CDR3 length: 15; CDR3 protein: CASSPSGQGNQPQHF
J gene: TRBJ2-6; V gene: TRBV5-1; CDR3 length: 15; CDR3 protein: CASSTTTGGANVLTF
J gene: TRBJ1-1; V gene: TRBV7-8; CDR3 length: 14; CDR3 protein: CASSTGQGFTEAFF
J gene: TRBJ2-7; V gene: TRBV7-8; CDR3 length: 14; CDR3 protein: CASSLGTGTYEQYF
J gene: TRBJ2-6; V gene: TRBV6-1; CDR3 length: 17; CDR3 protein: CASKEAGSGAGANVLTF
J gene: TRBJ1-3; V gene: TRBV28; CDR3 length: 15; CDR3 protein: CAGGGDTRSGNTIYF
J gene: TRBJ2-3; V gene: TRBV24-1; CDR3 length: 12; CDR3 protein: CATSDSTSTQYF
J gene: TRBJ2-5; V gene: TRBV7-9; CDR3 length: 15; CDR3 protein: CASSLSRTGQETQYF
J gene: TRBJ2-7; V gene: TRBV14; CDR3 length: 14; CDR3 protein: CASSQMGLGVEQYF
J gene: TRBJ2-3; V gene: TRBV15; CDR3 length: 14; CDR3 protein: CATQRDRGGDTQYF
J gene: TRBJ1-3; V gene: TRBV11-2; CDR3 length: 15; CDR3 protein: CASSTGIPSGNTIYF
J gene: TRBJ1-2; V gene: TRBV6-5; CDR3 length: 15; CDR3 protein: CASSYSLQGFYGYTF
J gene: TRBJ1-2; V gene: TRBV6-2/TRBV6-3; CDR3 length: 13; CDR3 protein: CASTPRGVYGYTF
J gene: TRBJ1-1; V gene: TRBV7-8; CDR3 length: 15; CDR3 protein: CASSRRGPINTEAFF
J gene: TRBJ1-2; V gene: TRBV5-4; CDR3 length: 13; CDR3 protein: CASSLLQGGGYTF
J gene: TRBJ2-7; V gene: TRBV6-5; CDR3 length: 14; CDR3 protein: CASRTGVGLYEQYF
J gene: TRBJ2-1; V gene: TRBV4-1; CDR3 length: 17; CDR3 protein: CASSHDMSGSVYNEQFF
J gene: TRBJ1-5; V gene: TRBV5-5; CDR3 length: 15; CDR3 protein: CASSLALSSNQPQHF
J gene: TRBJ2-2; V gene: TRBV7-9; CDR3 length: 14; CDR3 protein: CASSFLSFTGELFF
J gene: TRBJ2-7; V gene: TRBV24-1; CDR3 length: 14; CDR3 protein: CATSVDSYSYEQYF
J gene: TRBJ2-4; V gene: TRBV7-9; CDR3 length: 18; CDR3 protein: CASSSPDRGRGAKNIQYF